Below are 14 T cell receptor beta chains sequenced from a single sample in a study of blood T cell repertoires in COVID-19. Produced via immunoSEQ multiplex PCR; TCRdb's table is partial and in-frame only. The sample lists some 74,000 clones, approximately 76% occurring once. Specimen: peripheral blood. Every receptor here comes from an older man with active or convalescent COVID-19.

V usage is TRBV5-1 and J usage is TRBJ2-7; TRBD2 is a possible D gene (6 bases). CDR3 length equals 14 residues. With 4 bases removed from V and 4 bases from J, the gap between germline ends came to 15 bases. Germline values: CDR1 SGHRS, CDR2 YFSETQ. The CDR3 nucleotides read TGCGCCAGCAGCCCCGAACTAGCTGGGTACGAGCAGTACTTC. It yields the protein CASSPELAGYEQYF.

The rearrangement links TRBV5-4 to TRBJ2-7, with TRBD1 as a possible D gene (5 bases). The V gene lost 1 base and the J gene lost 6 bases, with 11 bases spanning the gap. The length of the CDR3 is 13 residues. From germline, CDR1 is SGHNT and CDR2 YYREEE (reference sequence). Here the CDR3 DNA reads TGTGCCAGCAGCTTGTGGCAGGGCAGCGAGCAGTACTTC. As protein: CASSLWQGSEQYF. The entire variable domain, with the rest obtained from reference TRBV5-4 and TRBJ2-7, is as follows: ETGVTQSPTHLIKTRGQQVTLRCSSQSGHNTVSWYQQALGQGPQFIFQYYREEENGRGNFPPRFSGLQFPNYSSELNVNALELDDSALYLCASSLWQGSEQYFGPGTRLTVT.

This clone has more than one count but fewer than ten. The chain combines TRBV11-2 with TRBJ2-7, with D perhaps TRBD1 (6 bases). The CDR3 consists of 17 residues. V dropped 5 bases and J dropped 2 bases, with 22 bases sitting between them. CDR1 and CDR2 from the germline V gene are SGHAT and FQNNGV. The CDR3 here is CASSPVNSWGLPYEQYF. In nucleotides, the CDR3 is TGTGCCAGCAGCCCGGTTAATTCTTGGGGGCTGCCCTACGAGCAGTACTTC.

The V gene is TRBV3-1 (or the pseudogene TRBV3-2), the J gene TRBJ1-6; D ambiguous. The CDR3 totals 14 residues. The V gene's germline CDR1 is LGHDT and CDR2 YNNKEL (reference sequence). V lost 5 bases and J lost 5, with 10 bases in between. CDR3 protein: CASSSGTNNSPLHF. The CDR3, as DNA: TGTGCCAGCAGCTCGGGAACAAATAATTCACCCCTCCACTTT.

The rearrangement uses TRBV14 and TRBJ2-1; D might be TRBD1 (6 bases). The CDR3 loop spans 13 amino acids. Trimming took 0 bases from V and 10 from J, leaving 10 bases between them. The germline gives CDR1 SGHDN, CDR2 FVKESK. CDR3 DNA sequence: TGTGCCAGCAGCCAAGAAAGGGGGTTGGAGCAGTTCTTC. Protein sequence: CASSQERGLEQFF.

This chain links TRBV27 with TRBJ1-1, with 8 bases aligning to TRBD1. The CDR3 is made up of 11 amino acids. After removal of 6 bases from V and 13 bases from J, the junction contained 7 bases not matched to a gene. Germline lookup yields CDR1 MNHEY and CDR2 SMNVEV (reference sequence). CDR3 in amino acids: CASRSGGQGFF. CDR3 DNA sequence: TGTGCCAGCAGGTCAGGGGGCCAAGGTTTCTTT.

This clone was picked up a small number of times. The chain links TRBV3-1 (or the pseudogene TRBV3-2) to TRBJ1-1; 9 bases align to TRBD1. This CDR3 is built from 12 residues. Germline V CDR1 and CDR2: LGHDT, YNNKEL (reference sequence). The V gene end was trimmed by 8 bases and the J gene end by 13 bases; junction bases not matched to a gene: 11. CDR3 coding DNA: TGTGCCAGCCGGGATCCGACAGGGGGACTTTTCTTT. Its protein product is CASRDPTGGLFF.

The rearrangement joins TRBV3-1 (or the pseudogene TRBV3-2) to TRBJ2-3; D is possibly TRBD1 (5 bases). CDR3 length equals 15 residues. Trimming left V 2 bases short and J 6 bases short, with 15 bases between. The germline V gene has CDR1 LGHDT and CDR2 YNNKEL (reference sequence). This CDR3 is CASSQSFRVPDTQYF. The CDR3 DNA is TGTGCCAGCAGCCAATCGTTCAGGGTACCGGATACGCAGTATTTT.

The genes are TRBV5-1 and TRBJ2-1; D perhaps matches TRBD2 (5 bases). Germline V lookup: CDR1 SGHRS, CDR2 YFSETQ. V gave up 1 base and J gave up 1 base, with 15 bases separating them. The CDR3 is made up of 17 amino acids. CDR3 sequence reads: CASSLWAGVRSYNEQFF. DNA of the CDR3: TGCGCCAGCAGCTTGTGGGCGGGCGTAAGGTCCTACAATGAGCAGTTCTTC.

The rearrangement joins TRBV28 to TRBJ2-7, with D possibly TRBD1 on 6 matching bases. V lost 6 bases and J 3 bases, leaving 12 bases between the germline ends. The CDR3 is made up of 13 amino acids. Germline CDR1 and CDR2: MDHEN and SYDVKM. Written as DNA, the CDR3 is TGTGCCAGCAGCTCGGGACACCTCTACGAGCAGTACTTC. Protein: CASSSGHLYEQYF. The complete variable domain, with remaining parts taken from reference TRBV28 and TRBJ2-7, reads DVKVTQSSRYLVKRTGEKVFLECVQDMDHENMFWYRQDPGLGLRLIYFSYDVKMKEKGDIPEGYSVSREKKERFSLILESASTNQTSMYLCASSSGHLYEQYFGPGTRLTVT.

The V and J genes are TRBV9 and TRBJ2-6; a weak D match, TRBD2 (5 bases). Germline loops: CDR1 SGDLS, CDR2 YYNGEE. This CDR3 comprises 14 residues. V was pared by 4 bases and J by 2 bases, with 7 bases between. Here the CDR3 reads CASSPGTGANVLTF. As DNA, the CDR3 is TGTGCCAGCAGCCCCGGGACTGGGGCCAACGTCCTGACTTTC.

The chain recombines TRBV5-4 with TRBJ2-5; 16 bases agree with TRBD2. This CDR3 has 17 residues. Germline assignment: CDR1 SGHNT and CDR2 YYREEE (reference sequence). V trimming: 4 bases; J trimming: 4 bases; junction bases outside the gene matches: 7. CDR3 nucleotides: TGTGCCAGCAGCAGTTCGGGACTAGCGGGGGGGCGAGAGACCCAGTACTTC. It codes for CASSSSGLAGGRETQYF.

The gene calls are TRBV18 and TRBJ2-3; D not certain. V lost 2 bases and J 6 bases, leaving 6 bases between the germline ends. The CDR3 is 12 amino acids. Germline CDR1 KGHSH, CDR2 LQKENI. The CDR3 region is CASSPYSDTQYF. The CDR3 coding sequence is TGTGCCAGCTCACCATATTCGGATACGCAGTATTTT.

This clone was recorded a few times. The gene calls are TRBV11-1 and TRBJ2-5; D is uncertain. The V end was cut by 5 bases, the J end by 1 base, with 17 bases between. Germline V lookup: CDR1 SGHAT, CDR2 FQDESV (reference sequence). The CDR3 is 16 residues long. The CDR3 region is CASSPWRLRRQETQYF. The CDR3 nucleotides are TGTGCCAGCAGCCCCTGGCGATTGCGGCGCCAAGAGACCCAGTACTTC.